The 23 T cell receptor beta chains reported below all come from one sample, sequenced in a study of beta chain features in type 1 diabetes. cDNA synthesis used the whole RNA isolate, giving expressed TCRB sequences. The repertoire was sequenced with immunoSEQ multiplex PCR; TCRdb's copy has only in-frame clones and lacks some. The data show roughly 230,000 clones, with 9.6% seen just once and about 0.037% held by the top ten. Sequenced: naive CD4+ T cells from blood. Receptor source: a woman younger than 30 in good health.

This clone was recorded a few times. V usage is TRBV4-2 and J usage is TRBJ1-2, with a tentative D call TRBD1 (5 bases). Per the germline V gene, CDR1 is LGHNA and CDR2 is YNFKEQ. There are 17 residues in the CDR3. V lost 5 bases to trimming and J lost 5 bases, with 24 bases between them. CDR3 DNA sequence: TGTGCCAGCAGCTTCCCTGGGACTTCCCGCTGGGAATATGGCTACACCTTC. This sequence encodes CASSFPGTSRWEYGYTF.

This clone showed up just a few times. V and J are TRBV11-2 and TRBJ2-1, with TRBD2 identical over 9 bases. Germline values: CDR1 SGHAT, CDR2 FQNNGV. V lost 2 bases, J lost 1 base, and 9 bases stayed unmatched. The CDR3 is 18 amino acids. The CDR3 loop is CASSLKSTTSGSYNEQFF. The CDR3, as DNA: TGTGCCAGCAGCTTAAAGTCCACGACTAGCGGATCCTACAATGAGCAGTTCTTC.

This clone was observed a handful of times. This chain connects TRBV6-1 to TRBJ1-1; D is ambiguous. The germline V gene has CDR1 MNHNS and CDR2 SASEGT. This CDR3 spans 14 amino acids. V was cut by 5 bases and J by 0 bases, with 10 bases left in between. In nucleotides, the CDR3 is TGTGCCAGCAGTCGAGAAGTACTGAACACTGAAGCTTTCTTT. The encoded protein is CASSREVLNTEAFF.

This clone has only one observation. The chain employs TRBV27 and TRBJ2-2; D not resolved. The CDR3 runs 15 residues. Germline values: CDR1 MNHEY, CDR2 SMNVEV (reference sequence). V was shortened by 2 bases and J by 6 bases, with 13 bases between the two germline ends. CDR3 in DNA: TGTGCCAGCAGTTTACCCCGTCTAGTATCCGGGGAGCTGTTTTTT. It encodes CASSLPRLVSGELFF.

This rearrangement joins TRBV9 to TRBJ1-2, with TRBD1 identical over 11 bases. The CDR3 has 17 residues. Germline CDR1 and CDR2: SGDLS and YYNGEE. With V trimmed by 4 bases and J by 4 bases, 12 bases remained unmatched. The CDR3 bases are TGTGCCAGCAGCCAGGACAGGGGGCGCTTACCCCTCTATGGCTACACCTTC. Translated, it gives CASSQDRGRLPLYGYTF.

This clone showed up just a few times. The rearrangement links TRBV2 to TRBJ2-3, with 7 bases identical to TRBD1. V gave up 4 bases and J gave up 6 bases; unmatched junction bases: 7. This CDR3 is 14 amino acids long. Germline CDR1 is SNHLY and CDR2 is FYNNEI. The CDR3 sequence is CASSVLQGIDTQYF. The CDR3 DNA sequence: TGTGCCAGCAGTGTTCTACAGGGGATCGATACGCAGTATTTT.

This clone has a handful of counts. This chain connects TRBV7-3 to TRBJ1-2; D uncertain. Germline loops: CDR1 SGHTA, CDR2 FQGTGA. This CDR3 has 13 residues. The V end was cut by 1 base, the J end by 8 bases, with 11 bases between. The CDR3 nucleotides are TGTGCCAGCAGCTTAAATACGGGTGTAGGCTACACCTTC. Translation gives CASSLNTGVGYTF. Full variable domain (missing parts from reference TRBV7-3 and TRBJ1-2): GAGVSQTPSNKVTEKGKYVELRCDPISGHTALYWYRQSLGQGPEFLIYFQGTGAADDSGLPNDRFFAVRPEGSVSTLKIQRTERGDSAVYLCASSLNTGVGYTFGSGTRLTVV.

This clone has just a few counts. V gene TRBV2 combines with J gene TRBJ2-7; D possibly corresponds to TRBD1 (5 bases). V lost 5 bases to trimming and J lost 4 bases, with 18 bases between them. This CDR3 has 15 residues. Germline-derived CDR1 and CDR2 are SNHLY and FYNNEI. The CDR3 protein is CASSPRRVETYEQYF. The CDR3 nucleotides read TGTGCCAGCAGTCCCCGCAGGGTCGAAACATACGAGCAGTACTTC.

The CDR3 DNA reads TGTGCCAGCAGCGTAGGGGGGCCCGCAGGGACAGATACGCAGTATTTT. It specifies CASSVGGPAGTDTQYF. V gene TRBV9 combines with J gene TRBJ2-3, with a tentative D call TRBD1 (6 bases). The V gene lost 0 bases and the J gene lost 3 bases, with 14 bases spanning the gap. Germline CDR1 is SGDLS and CDR2 is YYNGEE. This CDR3 region has 16 residues. The entire variable domain, with the rest obtained from reference TRBV9 and TRBJ2-3, is as follows: DSGVTQTPKHLITATGQRVTLRCSPRSGDLSVYWYQQSLDQGLQFLIQYYNGEERAKGNILERFSAQQFPDLHSELNLSSLELGDSALYFCASSVGGPAGTDTQYFGPGTRLTVL.

The chain couples TRBV4-1 to TRBJ1-6; D remains unclear. The CDR3 is 15 amino acids. With 0 bases removed from V and 11 bases from J, the gap between germline ends came to 14 bases. CDR1 MGHRA and CDR2 YSYEKL come from the germline V gene. Here the CDR3 DNA reads TGCGCCAGCAGCCAAGATAAGTTCGCAGGCCCACCCCTCCACTTT. It translates to CASSQDKFAGPPLHF.

This clone was detected a few times. The chain is built from TRBV18 and TRBJ1-2; the D gene is possibly TRBD1 (6 bases). Trimming removed 1 base from V and 6 bases from J, with 9 bases in between. Germline V gene sequence: CDR1 KGHSH, CDR2 LQKENI. The CDR3 consists of 13 residues. The CDR3 sequence: CASSPRDTDGYTF. For the CDR3, the DNA is TGTGCCAGCTCACCACGGGACACTGATGGCTACACCTTC. The entire variable domain, with the rest obtained from reference TRBV18 and TRBJ1-2, is as follows: NAGVMQNPRHLVRRRGQEARLRCSPMKGHSHVYWYRQLPEEGLKFMVYLQKENIIDESGMPKERFSAEFPKEGPSILRIQQVVRGDSAAYFCASSPRDTDGYTFGSGTRLTVV.

The V and J genes are TRBV30 and TRBJ2-3; 10 bases match TRBD2. Germline assignment: CDR1 GTSNPN and CDR2 SVGIG (reference sequence). This CDR3 contains 14 residues. V was clipped by 4 bases and J by 7 bases; unmatched bases: 8. Here the CDR3 reads CAWTVAGGSNTQYF. CDR3 DNA sequence: TGTGCCTGGACTGTAGCGGGAGGTAGTAATACGCAGTATTTT.

A few counts support this clone. This rearrangement joins TRBV30 to TRBJ1-5; no clear D. The V end lost 1 base, the J end lost 7 bases, and 11 bases lay between the germline ends. The CDR3 extends over 13 amino acids. Per the germline V gene, CDR1 is GTSNPN and CDR2 is SVGIG (reference sequence). The CDR3 DNA is TGTGCCTGGAGTGCGAGGGCTGAACAGCCCCAGCATTTT. Translation: CAWSARAEQPQHF.

The rearrangement links TRBV28 to TRBJ1-5; unclear D gene. The V and J ends lost 5 bases and 2 bases respectively, with 13 bases between them. Germline CDR1 and CDR2: MDHEN and SYDVKM. The CDR3 length is 15 residues. The CDR3 spells CASSPEDWGNQPQHF. CDR3 DNA sequence: TGTGCCAGCAGTCCCGAGGACTGGGGCAATCAGCCCCAGCATTTT.

This clone came up a few times. The rearrangement links TRBV6-1 to TRBJ2-6; weak D call: TRBD1 (5 bases). The V gene's germline CDR1 is MNHNS and CDR2 SASEGT. The germline V and J ends were trimmed by 7 bases and 15 bases, with 22 bases remaining between them. The CDR3 contains 14 residues. CDR3 sequence (DNA): TGTGCCAGCATTACGCCCCAGGGTAGGGCTCGCCTGACTTTC. It yields the protein CASITPQGRARLTF.

This clone has only a few counts. V is TRBV11-2 and J is TRBJ2-4; TRBD2 might be the D (6 bases). The germline gives CDR1 SGHAT, CDR2 FQNNGV. The CDR3 length is 14 residues. The V end was cut by 1 base, the J end by 7 bases, with 11 bases between. The CDR3: CASSLVPGGNIQYF. DNA of the CDR3: TGTGCCAGCAGCTTAGTTCCTGGGGGGAACATTCAGTACTTC.

This clone has only a few counts. This sequence joins TRBV7-3 and TRBJ2-1; no clear D. Germline assignment: CDR1 SGHTA and CDR2 FQGTGA. The CDR3 runs to 13 residues. Trimming took off 5 bases at V and 4 bases at J, with 9 bases between the two ends. The DNA for the CDR3 is TGTGCCAGCAGCACGGGTCCGTACAATGAGCAGTTCTTC. It translates to CASSTGPYNEQFF.

The chain uses TRBV5-4 and TRBJ1-4, with 12 bases identical to TRBD1. J was trimmed by 5 bases and V by 3 bases; bases with no gene match: 8. Germline-derived CDR1 and CDR2 are SGHNT and YYREEE (reference sequence). The CDR3 contains 17 residues. The CDR3: CASSSWGQGATNEKLFF. The CDR3 DNA sequence: TGTGCCAGCAGCTCTTGGGGACAGGGGGCTACGAATGAAAAACTGTTTTTT.

This clone was detected a few times. The chain uses TRBV15 and TRBJ1-5; D perhaps matches TRBD1 (6 bases). The germline CDR1 and CDR2 sequences are LNHNV and YYDKDF (reference sequence). V gave up 1 base and J gave up 2 bases, with 15 bases separating them. The CDR3 length is 17 residues. In DNA form, the CDR3 reads TGTGCCACCAGCAGAGGAAACAGGGAAAGGGGCAATCAGCCCCAGCATTTT. It codes for CATSRGNRERGNQPQHF.

The V call is TRBV9, the J call TRBJ2-7; D gene uncertain. The germline V gene encodes CDR1 SGDLS and CDR2 YYNGEE. Trimming pared 4 bases from V and 0 bases from J, leaving 14 bases between. The CDR3 has 15 amino acids. The CDR3 loop reads CASSPQLRSSYEQYF. The CDR3 DNA sequence: TGTGCCAGCAGCCCCCAACTTAGAAGCTCCTACGAGCAGTACTTC.

The J gene is TRBJ1-2, the V gene TRBV14; 7 bases agree with TRBD1. From germline, CDR1 is SGHDN and CDR2 FVKESK. This CDR3 is built from 14 residues. V lost 4 bases to trimming and J lost 3 bases; unmatched junction nucleotides: 5. The CDR3 region is CASSPTGWDYGYTF. The CDR3 nucleotides read TGTGCCAGCAGCCCGACAGGGTGGGACTATGGCTACACCTTC.

The DNA for the CDR3 is TGTGCCAGCAGCCAAAGTGTTCTACAGGGGAATAATGAGCAGTTCTTC. Translating it yields CASSQSVLQGNNEQFF. The chain is built from TRBV4-2 and TRBJ2-1; 7 bases agree with TRBD1. Germline CDR1 and CDR2: LGHNA and YNFKEQ. V was pared by 2 bases and J by 7 bases, with 11 bases of the junction left unmatched. This CDR3 region has 16 residues.

The chain couples TRBV5-1 to TRBJ2-3; no reliable D call. V was trimmed by 0 bases and J by 2 bases, leaving 7 bases between them. The length of the CDR3 is 14 residues. The germline gives CDR1 SGHRS, CDR2 YFSETQ. Here the CDR3 reads CASSLGTDTDTQYF. The CDR3 nucleotides are TGCGCCAGCAGCTTGGGAACAGACACAGATACGCAGTATTTT. Full variable domain (rest looked up from reference TRBV5-1 and TRBJ2-3): KAGVTQTPRYLIKTRGQQVTLSCSPISGHRSVSWYQQTPGQGLQFLFEYFSETQRNKGNFPGRFSGRQFSNSRSEMNVSTLELGDSALYLCASSLGTDTDTQYFGPGTRLTVL.